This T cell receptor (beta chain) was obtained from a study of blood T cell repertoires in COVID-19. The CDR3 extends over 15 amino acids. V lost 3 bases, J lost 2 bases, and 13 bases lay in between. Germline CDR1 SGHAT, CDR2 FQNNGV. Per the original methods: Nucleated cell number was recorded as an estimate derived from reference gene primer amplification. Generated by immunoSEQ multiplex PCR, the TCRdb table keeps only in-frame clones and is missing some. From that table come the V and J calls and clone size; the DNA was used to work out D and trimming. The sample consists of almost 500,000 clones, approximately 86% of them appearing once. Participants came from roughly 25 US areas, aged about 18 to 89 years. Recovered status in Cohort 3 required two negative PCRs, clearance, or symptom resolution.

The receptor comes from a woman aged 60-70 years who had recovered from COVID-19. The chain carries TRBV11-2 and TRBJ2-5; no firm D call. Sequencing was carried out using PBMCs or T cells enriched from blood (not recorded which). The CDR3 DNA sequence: TGTGCCAGCAGCTTCAACTGGGCCGGTCAAGAGACCCAGTACTTC. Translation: CASSFNWAGQETQYF.